This T cell receptor beta chain was documented in a study of shared clonotypes between healthy human individuals. On the study more broadly: Donors, aged 18 to 49, were a couple of women and three men.

In its sample, this clone was seen once. The table came from immunoSEQ multiplex PCR; TCRdb's copy has only in-frame clones and leaves some out. Of roughly 2,500,000 clones detected, over 85% appear once; the ten largest clones hold about 0.38%. The clonotype comes from a man aged 18 to 29 in good health. Some clones in this sample may be carry-over from other donors' samples. Material: naive CD4+ T cells from PBMCs. Documented subset: CD45RA+ positively selected.

As DNA, the CDR3 is TGTGCCTGGAGCGAGAAATGGACCGGGGAGCTGTTTTTT. Translated: CAWSEKWTGELFF. The V gene is TRBV30, the J gene TRBJ2-2; no clear D gene. CDR3 length: 13 residues. CDR1 is GTSNPN and CDR2 is SVGIG in the germline V gene (reference sequence). Trimming pared 3 bases from V and 5 bases from J, leaving 10 bases between.